The rows below give T cell receptor beta chains drawn from one sample of a study of immune evolution from preneoplasia to lung adenocarcinoma. Generated by immunoSEQ multiplex PCR, the TCRdb table keeps only in-frame clones and is missing some. The sample carries almost 2,500 clones, approximately 85% recorded once. Sequencing was carried out using FFPE normal lung tissue adjacent to the tumor. These receptors were taken from a person aged 45-60 years with lung adenocarcinoma. Both conserved end residues are part of each CDR3. The order of the fields is D gene, V gene, J gene, CDR3 length, CDR3 protein, CDR3 DNA. The D gene is left open where the match is weak.

d_gene: NA; v_gene: TRBV6-6; j_gene: TRBJ2-7; len: 11; CDR3aa: CASSWGDEQYF; CDR3nt: TGTGCCAGCAGTTGGGGGGACGAGCAGTACTTC
d_gene: NA; v_gene: TRBV4-3; j_gene: TRBJ2-1; len: 17; CDR3aa: CASSQNLGGAGVGEQFF; CDR3nt: TGCGCCAGCAGCCAAAACCTGGGGGGGGCAGGAGTGGGTGAGCAGTTCTTC
d_gene: TRBD1; v_gene: TRBV11-1; j_gene: TRBJ1-2; len: 16; CDR3aa: CASSVPGTGLLSGYTF; CDR3nt: TGTGCCAGCAGCGTACCCGGGACAGGGCTCCTATCTGGCTACACCTTC
d_gene: NA; v_gene: TRBV21-1; j_gene: TRBJ1-4; len: 14; CDR3aa: CASSKTIENEKLFF; CDR3nt: TGTGCCAGCAGCAAAACAATAGAAAATGAAAAACTGTTTTTT
d_gene: NA; v_gene: TRBV5-1; j_gene: TRBJ2-7; len: 14; CDR3aa: CASSSAGKPYEQYF; CDR3nt: TGCGCCAGCAGCTCGGCGGGAAAACCCTACGAGCAGTACTTC
d_gene: NA; v_gene: TRBV2; j_gene: TRBJ1-1; len: 13; CDR3aa: CASSGAGNTEAFF; CDR3nt: TGTGCCAGCAGTGGGGCAGGGAACACTGAAGCTTTCTTT
d_gene: NA; v_gene: TRBV7-2; j_gene: TRBJ1-5; len: 14; CDR3aa: CASSPWGGNQPQHF; CDR3nt: TGTGCCAGCAGCCCGTGGGGGGGCAATCAGCCCCAGCATTTT
d_gene: TRBD2; v_gene: TRBV29-1; j_gene: TRBJ2-5; len: 15; CDR3aa: CSVNGLAGAEETQYF; CDR3nt: TGCAGCGTTAATGGCTTAGCGGGGGCTGAAGAGACCCAGTACTTC
d_gene: NA; v_gene: TRBV30; j_gene: TRBJ1-4; len: 15; CDR3aa: CAWSSPLAPNEKLFF; CDR3nt: TGTGCCTGGAGTAGTCCTCTAGCACCTAATGAAAAACTGTTTTTT
d_gene: TRBD1; v_gene: TRBV4-1; j_gene: TRBJ1-1; len: 11; CDR3aa: CASSQDRGKFF; CDR3nt: TGCGCCAGCAGCCAAGACAGGGGGAAGTTCTTT
d_gene: TRBD1; v_gene: TRBV6-5; j_gene: TRBJ1-1; len: 14; CDR3aa: CASKTGGPNTEAFF; CDR3nt: TGTGCCAGCAAGACAGGGGGGCCCAACACTGAAGCTTTCTTT
d_gene: NA; v_gene: TRBV6-5; j_gene: TRBJ2-7; len: 15; CDR3aa: CASSYSRDPTHEQYF; CDR3nt: TGTGCCAGCAGTTACTCCCGGGACCCGACCCACGAGCAGTACTTC
d_gene: NA; v_gene: TRBV4-1; j_gene: TRBJ2-1; len: 14; CDR3aa: CASSQELAVNEQFF; CDR3nt: TGCGCCAGCAGCCAAGAATTGGCAGTCAATGAGCAGTTCTTC
d_gene: NA; v_gene: TRBV29-1; j_gene: TRBJ1-1; len: 12; CDR3aa: CSVEQVATEAFF; CDR3nt: TGCAGCGTTGAACAGGTGGCCACTGAAGCTTTCTTT
d_gene: NA; v_gene: TRBV27; j_gene: TRBJ1-2; len: 13; CDR3aa: CASSPGQNYGYTF; CDR3nt: TGTGCCAGCAGTCCCGGACAGAACTATGGCTACACCTTC